Listed below are T cell receptor beta chains from one sample, sequenced in a study of cytomegalovirus exposure and HLA in healthy donors. Profiling relied on immunoSEQ multiplex PCR, and the TCRdb table lists in-frame clones only, not all of them. The data include more than 40,000 clones; the top ten clones carry about 2%. The sample was PBMCs. These receptors were taken from a female donor in good health and CMV-seronegative. The CDR3 runs from the conserved cysteine through the conserved F or W. D genes are given only for firm matches.

d_call: -
j_call: TRBJ1-4
v_call: TRBV4-3
cdr3_nt: TGCGCCAGCAGCCAAACAGGGACGGATGAAAAACTGTTTTTT
cdr3_aa: CASSQTGTDEKLFF

d_call: TRBD1
j_call: TRBJ1-1
v_call: TRBV18
cdr3_nt: TGTGCCAGCTCACGGGACAGCATAACTGAAGCTTTCTTT
cdr3_aa: CASSRDSITEAFF

d_call: -
j_call: TRBJ2-5
v_call: TRBV29-1
cdr3_nt: TGCAGCGTTGAGTGGAGTCAAGAGACCCAGTACTTC
cdr3_aa: CSVEWSQETQYF

d_call: TRBD1
j_call: TRBJ2-2
v_call: TRBV5-1
cdr3_nt: TGCGCCAGCAGCGCTAGGACAGGGCAAACCGGGGAGCTGTTTTTT
cdr3_aa: CASSARTGQTGELFF

d_call: -
j_call: TRBJ1-1
v_call: TRBV5-6
cdr3_nt: TGTGCCAGCAGCTTGGTCCTGGGGGGGAGTGAAGCTTTCTTT
cdr3_aa: CASSLVLGGSEAFF

d_call: -
j_call: TRBJ1-1
v_call: TRBV1
cdr3_nt: TGCACCAGCAGCCCCATTCCCATGAACACTGAAGCTTTCTTT
cdr3_aa: CTSSPIPMNTEAFF

d_call: TRBD2
j_call: TRBJ2-2
v_call: TRBV5-1
cdr3_nt: TGCGCCAGCAGCTTGGTAGGACTAGCGCTTCTCGCGAACACCGGGGAGCTGTTTTTT
cdr3_aa: CASSLVGLALLANTGELFF

d_call: -
j_call: TRBJ1-1
v_call: TRBV4-3
cdr3_nt: TGCGCCAGCAGCCAAGATCGGGACAATGGAGCTTTCTTT
cdr3_aa: CASSQDRDNGAFF

d_call: TRBD2
j_call: TRBJ2-1
v_call: TRBV6-5
cdr3_nt: TGTGCCAGCAGCCGTGGACTAGCGGGGGGAAATGAGCAGTTCTTC
cdr3_aa: CASSRGLAGGNEQFF

d_call: -
j_call: TRBJ1-1
v_call: TRBV27
cdr3_nt: TGTGCCAGCAAAGAGGGGCAGGGGTCTCGGTGGAACACTGAAGCTTTCTTT
cdr3_aa: CASKEGQGSRWNTEAFF

d_call: TRBD2
j_call: TRBJ2-3
v_call: TRBV18
cdr3_nt: TGTGCCAGCTCACCACCCCTAGCGGGGGGAACAGATACGCAGTATTTT
cdr3_aa: CASSPPLAGGTDTQYF

d_call: TRBD2
j_call: TRBJ2-5
v_call: TRBV30
cdr3_nt: TGTGCCTGGAGTCGAGCGGGGATTCAAGAGACCCAGTACTTC
cdr3_aa: CAWSRAGIQETQYF

d_call: TRBD2
j_call: TRBJ2-2
v_call: TRBV18
cdr3_nt: TGTGCCAGCTCACCAACTAGCGGGAGCTCTGGGGAGCTGTTTTTT
cdr3_aa: CASSPTSGSSGELFF

d_call: TRBD2
j_call: TRBJ2-3
v_call: TRBV18
cdr3_nt: TGTGCCAGCTCACCGGGGATGAGCCGGAGCGGGAGAGAGGCGCAGTATTTT
cdr3_aa: CASSPGMSRSGREAQYF

d_call: -
j_call: TRBJ1-1
v_call: TRBV4-1
cdr3_nt: TGCGCCAGCAGCCAAGAGAAGACGACAGTCATGAACACTGAAGCTTTCTTT
cdr3_aa: CASSQEKTTVMNTEAFF

d_call: TRBD2
j_call: TRBJ2-5
v_call: TRBV9
cdr3_nt: TGTGCCAGCAGCGTAGCGATTACGGGGGGTAGAGAGACCCAGTACTTC
cdr3_aa: CASSVAITGGRETQYF

d_call: -
j_call: TRBJ1-1
v_call: TRBV7-9
cdr3_nt: TGTGCCAGCAGCTCGGAGATCGGCACTGAAGCTTTCTTT
cdr3_aa: CASSSEIGTEAFF

d_call: -
j_call: TRBJ1-5
v_call: TRBV2
cdr3_nt: TGTGCCAGCAGTTCCGGGAGCCAGCCCCAGCATTTT
cdr3_aa: CASSSGSQPQHF

d_call: -
j_call: TRBJ2-7
v_call: TRBV7-6
cdr3_nt: TGTGCCAGCAGCCGAAGGACAGCAGACCGCTACGAGCAGTACTTC
cdr3_aa: CASSRRTADRYEQYF

d_call: -
j_call: TRBJ2-7
v_call: TRBV18
cdr3_nt: TGTGCCAGCTCAGGGGGGGGCCACGAGCAGTACTTC
cdr3_aa: CASSGGGHEQYF

d_call: -
j_call: TRBJ1-1
v_call: TRBV5-1
cdr3_nt: TGCGCCAGCAAAAACGGGGGAAATGTGAAACTACACACTGAAGCTTTCTTT
cdr3_aa: CASKNGGNVKLHTEAFF

d_call: -
j_call: TRBJ1-2
v_call: TRBV25-1
cdr3_nt: TGTGCCAGCAGTGCCCACGGAAAGAACAGGGAGGGCTATGGCTACACCTTC
cdr3_aa: CASSAHGKNREGYGYTF

d_call: -
j_call: TRBJ1-4
v_call: TRBV18
cdr3_nt: TGTGCCAGCTCACCGGAGACAGGCTCTATTAATGAAAAACTGTTTTTT
cdr3_aa: CASSPETGSINEKLFF

d_call: -
j_call: TRBJ1-1
v_call: TRBV13
cdr3_nt: TGTGCCAGCAGCCAATACACTGAAGCTTTCTTT
cdr3_aa: CASSQYTEAFF

d_call: TRBD2
j_call: TRBJ2-7
v_call: TRBV30
cdr3_nt: TGTGCCTGGAGTCCACTAGCGGGAGGGCCCTACGAGCAGTACTTC
cdr3_aa: CAWSPLAGGPYEQYF

d_call: TRBD1
j_call: TRBJ1-1
v_call: TRBV29-1
cdr3_nt: TGCAGCGGTGGACAGGGGGCGGGTTCTTCTGAAGCTTTCTTT
cdr3_aa: CSGGQGAGSSEAFF

d_call: -
j_call: TRBJ1-1
v_call: TRBV11-2
cdr3_nt: TGTGCCAGCAGCCTAATCGGTACTGAAGCTTTCTTT
cdr3_aa: CASSLIGTEAFF

d_call: -
j_call: TRBJ1-2
v_call: TRBV5-6
cdr3_nt: -
cdr3_aa: CASSWGPGAGGF

d_call: -
j_call: TRBJ1-4
v_call: TRBV4-2
cdr3_nt: TGTGCCAGCAGCCAAGATGGGAGGGTTGGAACTAATGAAAAACTGTTTTTT
cdr3_aa: CASSQDGRVGTNEKLFF

d_call: -
j_call: TRBJ1-2
v_call: TRBV4-1
cdr3_nt: TGCGCCAGCAGCCCGTCCCCGGCAGACTCCTATGGCTACACCTTC
cdr3_aa: CASSPSPADSYGYTF

d_call: TRBD2
j_call: TRBJ2-2
v_call: TRBV11-3
cdr3_nt: TGTGCCAGCAGCTACGACGGGAGGACCGGGGAGCTGTTTTTT
cdr3_aa: CASSYDGRTGELFF

d_call: -
j_call: TRBJ1-2
v_call: TRBV4-1
cdr3_nt: TGCGCCAGCAGCCAAGCCCTCCTTCAGGGGAATGGCTACACCTTC
cdr3_aa: CASSQALLQGNGYTF

d_call: -
j_call: TRBJ1-5
v_call: TRBV29-1
cdr3_nt: TGCAGCGCCGGGACAAGCAATCAGCCCCAGCATTTT
cdr3_aa: CSAGTSNQPQHF

d_call: TRBD1
j_call: TRBJ1-6
v_call: TRBV19
cdr3_nt: TGTGCCAGCACAAAAACAGGGGTCTATAATTCACCCCTCCACTTT
cdr3_aa: CASTKTGVYNSPLHF

d_call: TRBD1
j_call: TRBJ2-5
v_call: TRBV4-2
cdr3_nt: TGTGCCAGCAGCCGAGCAGGGGGCGATGAGAACCAGTACTTC
cdr3_aa: CASSRAGGDENQYF

d_call: -
j_call: TRBJ1-2
v_call: TRBV30
cdr3_nt: TGTGCCTGGAGCACGGGGGGGTACCGACTTGGCTACACCTTC
cdr3_aa: CAWSTGGYRLGYTF

d_call: TRBD2
j_call: TRBJ2-3
v_call: TRBV29-1
cdr3_nt: TGCAGCGTTGACCCCACTAGCGGGGGGGCCCCAGATACGCAGTATTTT
cdr3_aa: CSVDPTSGGAPDTQYF

d_call: TRBD2
j_call: TRBJ2-1
v_call: TRBV9
cdr3_nt: TGTGCCAGCAGCGTAGCCAGCGGGGGAACCAATGAGCAGTTCTTC
cdr3_aa: CASSVASGGTNEQFF

d_call: TRBD2
j_call: TRBJ2-1
v_call: TRBV25-1
cdr3_nt: TGTGCCAGCAGTGAACGGCTAGCGGGGGGGAGAAATGAGCAGTTCTTC
cdr3_aa: CASSERLAGGRNEQFF

d_call: -
j_call: TRBJ1-3
v_call: TRBV15
cdr3_nt: TGTGCCACCAGCCGAGGGAGGGCAGATGGAAACACCATATATTTT
cdr3_aa: CATSRGRADGNTIYF

d_call: TRBD1
j_call: TRBJ1-1
v_call: TRBV5-1
cdr3_nt: TGCGCCAGCAGCGCCAACAGGGGCACTGAAGCTTTCTTT
cdr3_aa: CASSANRGTEAFF

d_call: TRBD1
j_call: TRBJ1-5
v_call: TRBV7-8
cdr3_nt: TGTGCCAGCAGCCTCGGGACAGGGAACAATCAGCCCCAGCATTTT
cdr3_aa: CASSLGTGNNQPQHF

d_call: TRBD1
j_call: TRBJ2-2
v_call: TRBV18
cdr3_nt: TGTGCCAGCTCACCATTTCAACAGGGGGTCCTCACCGGGGAGCTGTTTTTT
cdr3_aa: CASSPFQQGVLTGELFF

d_call: -
j_call: TRBJ1-1
v_call: TRBV7-3
cdr3_nt: TGTGCCAGCAGCCAAAATCAGGGCACTGAAGCTTTCTTT
cdr3_aa: CASSQNQGTEAFF

d_call: -
j_call: TRBJ1-2
v_call: TRBV6-5
cdr3_nt: TGTGCCAGCAGCCGGGGGTATGGCTACACCTTC
cdr3_aa: CASSRGYGYTF

d_call: -
j_call: TRBJ2-1
v_call: TRBV13
cdr3_nt: TGTGCCAGCAGCTTTTACCAGTACAATGAGCAGTTCTTC
cdr3_aa: CASSFYQYNEQFF

d_call: -
j_call: TRBJ1-5
v_call: TRBV29-1
cdr3_nt: TGCAGCACCGGGGGGGGCAATCAGCCCCAGCATTTT
cdr3_aa: CSTGGGNQPQHF

d_call: -
j_call: TRBJ1-1
v_call: TRBV18
cdr3_nt: TGTGCCAGCTCACGGGACACCCGTCCCACTGAAGCTTTCTTT
cdr3_aa: CASSRDTRPTEAFF

d_call: TRBD1
j_call: TRBJ2-2
v_call: TRBV4-3
cdr3_nt: TGCGCCAGCAGGCGACAGGGGGCGGCCGGGGAGCTGTTTTTT
cdr3_aa: CASRRQGAAGELFF

d_call: -
j_call: TRBJ1-2
v_call: TRBV5-1
cdr3_nt: TGCGCCAGCTCCCTTGTATCAGGGAACAACTATGGCTACACCTTC
cdr3_aa: CASSLVSGNNYGYTF

d_call: TRBD1
j_call: TRBJ2-7
v_call: TRBV18
cdr3_nt: TGTGCCAGCTCACCACCAGGCGGAAGGGGGCACGAGCAGTACTTC
cdr3_aa: CASSPPGGRGHEQYF

d_call: -
j_call: TRBJ1-1
v_call: TRBV4-1
cdr3_nt: TGCGCCAGTAGAGGCAACACTGAAGCTTTCTTT
cdr3_aa: CASRGNTEAFF

d_call: -
j_call: TRBJ2-3
v_call: TRBV19
cdr3_nt: TGTGCCAGTAGTATGGAAAGGGGAAGGGATACGCAGTATTTT
cdr3_aa: CASSMERGRDTQYF

d_call: TRBD1
j_call: TRBJ2-7
v_call: TRBV6-5
cdr3_nt: TGTGCCAGCAGTTACTCGAGGGACAGGGCCTACGAGCAGTACTTC
cdr3_aa: CASSYSRDRAYEQYF